This entry lists 32 T cell receptor beta chains sequenced from one sample in a study of CD4+ T cells in melanoma. The data were produced by immunoSEQ multiplex PCR, yet TCRdb's version contains in-frame clones alone and is incomplete. Here the sample spans fewer than 20,000 clones, under 90% being singletons. Sequenced input: cells from a culture (not recorded whether cultured in vitro). Receptors were obtained from a human donor with melanoma.

The chain uses TRBV6-1 and TRBJ1-1, with TRBD1 matching over 7 bases. The CDR3 runs 14 residues. Germline lookup yields CDR1 MNHNS and CDR2 SASEGT. V lost 2 bases and J lost 5; bases outside the gene matches: 5. CDR3 nucleotides: TGTGCCAGCAGTGAAAGAGGGGGCCAGACTGAAGCTTTCTTT. Encoded protein: CASSERGGQTEAFF.

The V call is TRBV7-2, the J call TRBJ2-3; 11 nucleotides agree with TRBD2. With V trimmed by 5 bases and J by 6 bases, 10 bases remained unmatched. CDR3 length: 16 amino acids. Germline V gene data show CDR1 as SGHTA and CDR2 as FQGNSA. The CDR3 DNA reads TGTGCCAGCAGCCGTAGCGGGGGGGCCCCCCCGGATACGCAGTATTTT. It is translated as CASSRSGGAPPDTQYF.

The rearrangement joins TRBV10-2 to TRBJ2-7, with 7 bases that match TRBD2. Germline-derived CDR1 and CDR2 are WSHSY and SAAADI. The CDR3 spans 14 residues. V lost 4 bases and J lost 2; bases outside the gene matches: 5. In DNA form, the CDR3 reads TGCGCCAGCAGTGGTGCGGGGGACCCCTACGAGCAGTACTTC. Residues: CASSGAGDPYEQYF.

The chain carries TRBV15 and TRBJ2-5; weak D call: TRBD1 (5 bases). Germline V lookup: CDR1 LNHNV, CDR2 YYDKDF (reference sequence). Trimming stripped 0 bases from V and 1 base from J, with 18 bases between. The CDR3 has 18 residues. The CDR3, as DNA: TGTGCCACCAGCAGAGACCGTTTGGGGCAGGGCACCCAAGAGACCCAGTACTTC. This encodes CATSRDRLGQGTQETQYF. Together with reference TRBV15 and TRBJ2-5, the CDR3 gives the full variable domain: DAMVIQNPRYQVTQFGKPVTLSCSQTLNHNVMYWYQQKSSQAPKLLFHYYDKDFNNEADTPDNFQSRRPNTSFCFLDIRSPGLGDTAMYLCATSRDRLGQGTQETQYFGPGTRLLVL.

The chain employs TRBV5-4 and TRBJ2-7; D remains unclear. V gave up 4 bases and J gave up 4 bases, with 18 bases separating them. This CDR3 is 15 amino acids long. Germline loops: CDR1 SGHNT, CDR2 YYREEE (reference sequence). The CDR3 sequence is CASSAVKGPNYEQYF. In nucleotides, the CDR3 is TGTGCCAGCAGCGCGGTAAAGGGCCCCAATTACGAGCAGTACTTC. Filled out from reference TRBV5-4 and TRBJ2-7, the complete variable domain reads ETGVTQSPTHLIKTRGQQVTLRCSSQSGHNTVSWYQQALGQGPQFIFQYYREEENGRGNFPPRFSGLQFPNYSSELNVNALELDDSALYLCASSAVKGPNYEQYFGPGTRLTVT.

V usage is TRBV29-1 and J usage is TRBJ1-1, with D possibly TRBD1 on 5 matching bases. Germline CDR1 reads SQVTM; CDR2 reads ANQGSEA. The CDR3 has 12 residues. V lost 6 bases and J 1 base, leaving 9 bases between the germline ends. CDR3 sequence reads: CSVIDRNTEAFF. CDR3 bases: TGCAGCGTAATTGACAGGAACACTGAAGCTTTCTTT.

The chain joins TRBV7-9 to TRBJ2-7, with TRBD1 matching over 10 bases. Looked up from germline, CDR1 is SEHNR and CDR2 is FQNEAQ (reference sequence). This CDR3 region has 15 residues. Unmatched junction bases numbered 6, after V lost 5 bases and J lost 2 bases. Here the CDR3 reads CASSPGQGVPYEQYF. In DNA form, the CDR3 reads TGTGCCAGCAGCCCCGGACAGGGGGTCCCCTACGAGCAGTACTTC.

The chain uses TRBV5-1 and TRBJ2-3, with D perhaps TRBD1 (6 bases). V was pared by 5 bases and J by 1 base, with 14 bases between. CDR1 SGHRS and CDR2 YFSETQ come from the germline V gene. This CDR3 contains 15 residues. The CDR3 nucleotides are TGCGCCAGCAGGTCCTCGGGACAACGCACAGATACGCAGTATTTT. Its translation is CASRSSGQRTDTQYF.

This clone was recorded once. The J gene is TRBJ2-7, the V gene TRBV6-5, with D maybe TRBD1 (5 bases). The CDR3 totals 14 residues. Germline V lookup: CDR1 MNHEY, CDR2 SVGAGI. V was trimmed by 2 bases and J by 5 bases, leaving 13 bases between them. CDR3 region: CASSYRQGINEQYF. The CDR3 coding sequence is TGTGCCAGCAGTTACCGGCAGGGTATCAACGAGCAGTACTTC.

The chain is built from TRBV11-2 and TRBJ2-7; the match to TRBD1 covers 8 bases. The germline CDR1 and CDR2 sequences are SGHAT and FQNNGV. V dropped 4 bases and J dropped 6; count of bases not matched to a gene: 14. The CDR3 covers 16 residues. CDR3 sequence: CASSSFTGQGLGEQYF. The CDR3 DNA sequence: TGTGCCAGCAGCTCCTTCACCGGACAGGGATTAGGCGAGCAGTACTTC.

The V and J genes are TRBV19 and TRBJ1-2, with TRBD1 as a possible D gene (6 bases). V lost 3 bases to trimming and J lost 5 bases, with 10 bases between them. Germline CDR1 reads LNHDA; CDR2 reads SQIVND (reference sequence). The CDR3 is 13 amino acids. CDR3 DNA sequence: TGTGCCAGTAGTATGTCCGGACAGTATGGCTACACCTTC. Its protein is CASSMSGQYGYTF.

The chain is built from TRBV29-1 and TRBJ1-2; no clear D gene. The germline V and J ends were trimmed by 2 bases and 7 bases, with 11 bases remaining between them. This CDR3 is 12 amino acids long. Germline V gene data show CDR1 as SQVTM and CDR2 as ANQGSEA. The CDR3, as DNA: TGCAGCGTTGAAACGGGTAGTTTTGGCTACACCTTC. Amino acid sequence: CSVETGSFGYTF. Full variable domain (missing parts from reference TRBV29-1 and TRBJ1-2): SAVISQKPSRDICQRGTSLTIQCQVDSQVTMMFWYRQQPGQSLTLIATANQGSEATYESGFVIDKFPISRPNLTFSTLTVSNMSPEDSSIYLCSVETGSFGYTFGSGTRLTVV.

The chain carries TRBV19 and TRBJ2-2; a possible D gene is TRBD1 (6 bases). V was trimmed by 7 bases and J by 13 bases, leaving 22 bases between them. Germline-derived CDR1 and CDR2 are LNHDA and SQIVND (reference sequence). CDR3 size: 14 residues. CDR3 sequence reads: CASTIRDTQDRLFF. CDR3 nucleotide sequence: TGTGCCAGTACCATCCGGGACACCCAGGATAGGCTGTTTTTT.

The chain combines TRBV7-8 with TRBJ2-1; 7 nucleotides align to TRBD1. The CDR3 has 14 amino acids. Germline lookup yields CDR1 SGHVS and CDR2 FQNEAQ. V lost 5 bases to trimming and J lost 9 bases; unmatched junction nucleotides: 10. DNA for the CDR3: TGTGCCAGCAGCCTACGTGGACAGGCCTTTGAGCAGTTCTTC. It specifies CASSLRGQAFEQFF.

V is TRBV5-1 and J is TRBJ2-2; D remains unclear. There are 12 residues in the CDR3. V was shortened by 3 bases and J by 0 bases, with 0 bases between the two germline ends. Per the germline V gene, CDR1 is SGHRS and CDR2 is YFSETQ. Written as DNA, the CDR3 is TGCGCCAGCAGCTCGAACACCGGGGAGCTGTTTTTT. This translates into CASSSNTGELFF.

A single count supports this clone. The chain combines TRBV2 with TRBJ1-1, with TRBD1 as a possible D gene (6 bases). Trimming took off 8 bases at V and 5 bases at J, with 18 bases between the two ends. The CDR3 consists of 14 residues. Germline V gene lookup returns CDR1 SNHLY and CDR2 FYNNEI. The CDR3 DNA reads as TGTGCCAGCTCAGTTGGAGGGGGTCGGACTGAAGCTTTCTTT. Translated, it gives CASSVGGGRTEAFF.

V gene TRBV7-8 combines with J gene TRBJ1-1, with 8 bases lining up with TRBD1. V was clipped by 5 bases and J by 0 bases; unmatched bases: 8. Germline loops: CDR1 SGHVS, CDR2 FQNEAQ. The CDR3 totals 16 residues. The CDR3 sequence: CASSEGQGRVNTEAFF. In DNA, the CDR3 is TGTGCCAGCAGCGAAGGACAGGGCAGGGTGAACACTGAAGCTTTCTTT. Together with reference TRBV7-8 and TRBJ1-1, the CDR3 gives the full variable domain: GAGVSQSPRYKVAKRGQDVALRCDPISGHVSLFWYQQALGQGPEFLTYFQNEAQLDKSGLPSDRFFAERPEGSVSTLKIQRTQQEDSAVYLCASSEGQGRVNTEAFFGQGTRLTVV.

The V call is TRBV5-1, the J call TRBJ2-5; D call uncertain. V lost 0 bases and J 5 bases, leaving 8 bases between the germline ends. The CDR3 has 13 amino acids. Germline values: CDR1 SGHRS, CDR2 YFSETQ. CDR3 sequence: CASSLVARETQYF. CDR3 in DNA: TGCGCCAGCAGCTTGGTCGCCCGGGAGACCCAGTACTTC.

The rearrangement joins TRBV7-2 to TRBJ1-2; D unresolved. Per the germline V gene, CDR1 is SGHTA and CDR2 is FQGNSA. The length of the CDR3 is 13 residues. V was pared by 4 bases and J by 1 base, with 7 bases between. The CDR3 here is CASSSQINYGYTF. CDR3 coding DNA: TGTGCCAGCAGCTCTCAGATTAACTATGGCTACACCTTC.

The V gene is TRBV5-6, the J gene TRBJ1-4; TRBD1 aligns across 7 bases. J lost 3 bases, V lost 0 bases, and 2 bases had no gene match. The CDR3 spans 15 residues. The V gene's germline CDR1 is SGHDT and CDR2 YYEEEE. CDR3 region: CASSLAGQPNEKLFF. As DNA, the CDR3 is TGTGCCAGCAGCTTGGCGGGACAGCCTAATGAAAAACTGTTTTTT.

The chain has TRBV7-9 and TRBJ1-1, with TRBD1 matching over 11 bases. Germline CDR1 and CDR2: SEHNR and FQNEAQ (reference sequence). CDR3 length equals 15 residues. The V segment lost 0 bases and the J segment 6 bases; nucleotides outside the gene matches: 3. The CDR3 here is CASSLAGTGGSEAFF. The CDR3 DNA is TGTGCCAGCAGCTTAGCTGGGACAGGGGGGTCTGAAGCTTTCTTT.

The chain links TRBV7-9 to TRBJ2-7, with 7 bases lining up with TRBD2. The germline V gene encodes CDR1 SEHNR and CDR2 FQNEAQ (reference sequence). V was clipped by 4 bases and J by 5 bases; unmatched bases: 14. This CDR3 region has 16 residues. DNA for the CDR3: TGTGCCAGCAGCTCGCGTGATAGGCGGGGGAAAAACGAGCAGTACTTC. Amino acids: CASSSRDRRGKNEQYF.

The chain uses TRBV15 and TRBJ1-3; no definite D call. V was cut by 1 base and J by 1 base, with 8 bases left in between. The CDR3 has 15 amino acids. Germline CDR1 LNHNV, CDR2 YYDKDF (reference sequence). CDR3 protein: CATSRGRQSGNTIYF. The CDR3 DNA reads as TGTGCCACCAGCAGAGGCAGACAATCTGGAAACACCATATATTTT.

On this clone itself: Other DNA variants within this sample encode the same CDR3. J is TRBJ2-3 and V is TRBV29-1; 7 nucleotides line up with TRBD1. The CDR3 totals 15 residues. The germline V gene encodes CDR1 SQVTM and CDR2 ANQGSEA. Trimming cost V 6 bases and J 0 bases; bases outside gene matches: 9. The CDR3 reads CSVSHRGSSTDTQYF. The DNA for the CDR3 is TGCAGCGTGTCCCACAGGGGATCTAGCACAGATACGCAGTATTTT.

V is TRBV2 and J is TRBJ1-2; 7 nucleotides agree with TRBD1. CDR3 length: 13 residues. Per the germline V gene, CDR1 is SNHLY and CDR2 is FYNNEI. The V gene end was trimmed by 10 bases and the J gene end by 4 bases; junction bases not matched to a gene: 9. CDR3 coding DNA: TGTGCCACAGGACAGGATATGGGCTATGGCTACACCTTC. Translation gives CATGQDMGYGYTF.

The chain is built from TRBV9 and TRBJ2-1, with 10 bases that match TRBD2. The J segment lost 10 bases and the V segment lost 0 bases, leaving 1 base of the junction unmatched. CDR1 and CDR2 from the germline V gene are SGDLS and YYNGEE. The CDR3 has 13 residues. This CDR3 reads CASSVDSGGEQFF. Written as DNA, the CDR3 is TGTGCCAGCAGCGTAGATAGCGGGGGGGAGCAGTTCTTC.

V gene TRBV5-6 combines with J gene TRBJ2-5; the match to TRBD2 covers 8 bases. Germline V lookup: CDR1 SGHDT, CDR2 YYEEEE. With V trimmed by 4 bases and J by 2 bases, 7 bases remained unmatched. The length of the CDR3 is 15 residues. In DNA form, the CDR3 reads TGTGCCAGCAGCGCGATCGGGGGGGATCAAGAGACCCAGTACTTC. It translates to CASSAIGGDQETQYF.

The rearrangement uses TRBV19 and TRBJ1-2; 7 nucleotides align to TRBD1. The CDR3 has 15 amino acids. Germline V lookup: CDR1 LNHDA, CDR2 SQIVND (reference sequence). V shed 8 bases, J shed 3 bases, and the junction held 12 bases outside the gene matches. In nucleotides, the CDR3 is TGTGCCAGTCACTCAGGACAGGCTGGGGACTATGGCTACACCTTC. Encoded protein: CASHSGQAGDYGYTF.

This clone showed up just once. The rearrangement uses TRBV18 and TRBJ1-1, with D possibly being TRBD1 (5 bases). Trimming removed 4 bases from V and 8 bases from J, with 23 bases in between. Germline CDR1 is KGHSH and CDR2 is LQKENI. The CDR3 is made up of 16 amino acids. The CDR3: CASSLRGSARKREAFF. CDR3 nucleotide sequence: TGTGCCAGCTCACTAAGGGGATCCGCAAGGAAGAGGGAAGCTTTCTTT.

The chain carries TRBV4-1 and TRBJ2-1; no reliable D call. The V and J ends lost 4 bases and 8 bases respectively, with 12 bases between them. The germline CDR1 and CDR2 sequences are MGHRA and YSYEKL. There are 13 residues in the CDR3. CDR3 protein: CASSPPSIYEQFF. The CDR3 DNA sequence: TGCGCCAGCAGCCCCCCTTCGATTTATGAGCAGTTCTTC.

V gene TRBV5-1 combines with J gene TRBJ2-3, with D tentatively TRBD1 or TRBD2 (6 bases each). Germline V lookup: CDR1 SGHRS, CDR2 YFSETQ. The length of the CDR3 is 15 residues. V lost 0 bases to trimming and J lost 5 bases, with 13 bases between them. In DNA form, the CDR3 reads TGCGCCAGCAGCTTGGCCCCGGGGGCGGAAGATACGCAGTATTTT. Translation gives CASSLAPGAEDTQYF.

This chain uses TRBV10-3 with TRBJ1-1; TRBD1 matches 9 bases. The V segment lost 0 bases and the J segment 4 bases; nucleotides outside the gene matches: 0. CDR1 ENHRY and CDR2 SYGVKD come from the germline V gene. The CDR3 runs to 14 residues. The CDR3 spells CAISESTGGTEAFF. The CDR3 DNA is TGTGCCATCAGTGAGTCGACAGGGGGCACTGAAGCTTTCTTT.